This T cell receptor (beta chain) was profiled in a study of identical twins' blood T cells. Study-wide findings and caveats: V gene usage reportedly matched far better within twin pairs than unrelated donors.

Concerning this clonotype itself: Its specificity is unknown.

TCR cDNA libraries came from RNA via a modified published protocol. TCRdb redid the calling of the 5' RACE reads with MiXCR, one entry per CDR3 protein. The data contain around 380,000 distinct CDR3 sequences, around 30% of them singletons. The CDR3 extends over 12 amino acids. From germline, CDR1 is MNHNS and CDR2 SASEGT. Trimming cost V 3 bases and J 7 bases, with 7 bases left between them. Donors were six healthy women in three monozygous twin pairs. All three twin pairs grew up together with likely shared infections and vaccines. Sequenced material: PBMCs. The chain has TRBV6-1 and TRBJ2-1; the D is unclear. The receptor comes from a woman aged 18 to 55 in good health. CDR3 in amino acids: CASSDVGNEQFF. The CDR3 DNA reads as TGTGCCAGCAGTGATGTCGGGAATGAGCAGTTCTTC.